These 32 T cell receptor beta chains originate from one sample sequenced in a study of T-cell reconstitution after alpha-beta-depleted transplantation in children. Molecular barcoding with unique molecular identifiers was used for the TCRbeta library. Each CDR3 protein gets one entry after TCRdb re-called the PCR reads with MiXCR. The sample includes hundreds of thousands of distinct CDR3 sequences, over 15% of them seen just once. Sample: PBMCs from the stem cell graft donor, taken from the stem cell graft. The receptors were gathered from a human donor who donated a stem cell graft to a child with acute myeloid leukemia.

The rearrangement joins TRBV11-3 to TRBJ2-1; 9 bases align to TRBD2. Per germline, CDR1 SGHNT and CDR2 YENEEA. Trimming took 5 bases from V and 6 from J; bases not matched to a gene: 11. The CDR3 is made up of 16 amino acids. The CDR3, as DNA: TGTGCCAGCAGCCCAGGGCGCGGGGGGGCCGTCAATGAGCAGTTCTTC. Residues: CASSPGRGGAVNEQFF.

This clonotype has a count of ten or more. The rearrangement joins TRBV10-3 to TRBJ1-2; the match to TRBD1 covers 9 bases. The CDR3 has 14 amino acids. V trimming: 8 bases; J trimming: 0 bases; junction bases outside the gene matches: 4. Germline V lookup: CDR1 ENHRY, CDR2 SYGVKD. CDR3 coding DNA: TGTGCCATCTCCCGACAGGGGGCTAACTATGGCTACACCTTC. This sequence encodes CAISRQGANYGYTF.

This clonotype was seen a handful of times. The chain joins TRBV27 to TRBJ2-7, with 7 bases matching TRBD1. Germline assignment: CDR1 MNHEY and CDR2 SMNVEV (reference sequence). The V and J ends lost 0 bases and 5 bases, in that order; junction bases with no gene match: 4. The CDR3 is made up of 14 amino acids. CDR3 protein: CASSLSATGDEQYV. CDR3 nucleotides: TGTGCCAGCAGTTTATCGGCCACAGGGGACGAGCAGTACGTC.

The chain couples TRBV28 to TRBJ2-7; D is perhaps TRBD2 (5 bases). The V and J ends lost 4 bases and 7 bases respectively, with 17 bases between them. The germline V gene has CDR1 MDHEN and CDR2 SYDVKM. The CDR3 has 14 residues. Here the CDR3 reads CASSSYPRDKEQYV. CDR3 sequence (DNA): TGTGCCAGCAGTTCCTACCCTCGGGATAAGGAGCAGTACGTC.

V gene TRBV14 combines with J gene TRBJ2-3; D unresolved. Trimming left V 0 bases short and J 4 bases short, with 8 bases between. The CDR3 length is 14 residues. Germline CDR1 SGHDN, CDR2 FVKESK. The CDR3 region has the DNA TGTGCCAGCAGCCAAGATCAAGTAGCAGATACGCAGTATTTT. Amino acid sequence: CASSQDQVADTQYF.

This clonotype has a count of ten or more. This chain links TRBV11-2 with TRBJ2-3, with D possibly being TRBD2 (6 bases). With 1 base removed from V and 2 bases from J, the gap between germline ends came to 10 bases. This CDR3 is 15 amino acids long. Germline V CDR1 and CDR2: SGHAT, FQNNGV. Written as DNA, the CDR3 is TGTGCCAGCAGCTTAGGGGCGGGGACCACAGATACGCAGTATTTT. Its translation is CASSLGAGTTDTQYF.

This clonotype was counted a few times. This sequence joins TRBV10-3 and TRBJ1-5; a weak D match, TRBD1 (6 bases). CDR1 ENHRY and CDR2 SYGVKD come from the germline V gene. Trimming removed 7 bases from V and 3 bases from J, with 10 bases in between. CDR3 length: 13 amino acids. Here the CDR3 DNA reads TGTGCCATCACGGGGGCAGACAATCAGCCCCAGCATTTT. Amino acids: CAITGADNQPQHF.

The chain recombines TRBV27 with TRBJ1-5; no firm D call. Germline CDR1 MNHEY, CDR2 SMNVEV (reference sequence). Trimming took 5 bases from V and 1 from J, leaving 12 bases between them. The CDR3 consists of 15 residues. CDR3: CASSPGPFSNQPQHF. The CDR3 bases are TGTGCCAGCAGTCCGGGCCCTTTCAGCAATCAGCCCCAGCATTTT.

The sample holds a few counts of this clonotype. The chain has TRBV12-3 or TRBV12-4 and TRBJ2-5; 7 nucleotides match TRBD1. The trim removed 5 bases at V and 1 base at J, leaving 7 bases unmatched. CDR3 size: 15 residues. The CDR3 is CASSLDRAPQETQYF. For the CDR3, the DNA is TGTGCCAGCAGTCTCGACAGGGCACCCCAAGAGACCCAGTACTTC.

The table lists this clonotype with many counts. This chain connects TRBV27 to TRBJ1-2, with a weak D call TRBD1 (6 bases). CDR1 is MNHEY and CDR2 is SMNVEV in the germline V gene (reference sequence). The CDR3 consists of 14 residues. Trimming took off 5 bases at V and 2 bases at J, with 12 bases between the two ends. CDR3 DNA sequence: TGTGCCAGCAGTCCTTGGGACAACAACTATGGCTACACCTTC. Translated: CASSPWDNNYGYTF.

V gene TRBV20-1 combines with J gene TRBJ2-1; 10 nucleotides align to TRBD1. Germline values: CDR1 DFQATT, CDR2 SNEGSKA (reference sequence). V dropped 5 bases and J dropped 0; count of bases not matched to a gene: 16. This CDR3 is 19 amino acids long. The CDR3 region has the DNA TGCAGTGCTCCTACCGGGACAGGGGTCCTGTTGAGCTCCTACAATGAGCAGTTCTTC. The encoded protein is CSAPTGTGVLLSSYNEQFF.

A few counts support this clonotype. Germline and junction disagree at one end, which may indicate a read error. The V call is TRBV5-1, the J call TRBJ2-7, with unresolved D. The CDR3 has 13 residues. Germline CDR1 SGHRS, CDR2 YFSETQ. The CDR3 bases are TGCGCCAGCAGTTTGGAAGGTACGGACGAGCAGTACTTC. As protein: CASSLEGTDEQYF. Looking up the rest from reference TRBV5-1 and TRBJ2-7 gives the full variable domain: KAGVTQTPRYLIKTRGQQVTLSCSPISGHRSVSWYQQTPGQGLQFLFEYFSETQRNKGNFPGRFSGRQFSNSRSEMNVSTLELGDSALYLCASSLEGTDEQYFGPGTRLTVT.

This clonotype was counted between two and nine times. The rearrangement uses TRBV20-1 and TRBJ2-5; tentatively, D is TRBD2 (6 bases). The CDR3 length is 14 residues. Per germline, CDR1 DFQATT and CDR2 SNEGSKA (reference sequence). V was clipped by 5 bases and J by 1 base, with 14 bases between them. DNA of the CDR3: TGCAGTGCTTCTCCGGGAGATGGCCAAGAGACCCAGTACTTC. Translated: CSASPGDGQETQYF.

This clonotype was seen many times. The rearrangement joins TRBV20-1 to TRBJ1-5; D call uncertain. Germline values: CDR1 DFQATT, CDR2 SNEGSKA (reference sequence). The length of the CDR3 is 13 residues. The germline V and J ends were trimmed by 4 bases and 10 bases, with 17 bases remaining between them. This chain's CDR3 is CSATYTTSAPQHF. The CDR3, as DNA: TGCAGTGCTACGTATACGACCTCGGCCCCCCAGCATTTT.

A few counts support this clonotype. CDR3: CASSSGPGDEQYF. In DNA, the CDR3 is TGTGCCAGCAGCTCAGGACCCGGCGACGAGCAGTACTTC. The rearrangement links TRBV7-3 to TRBJ2-7; the D is unclear. CDR1 and CDR2 (germline): SGHTA, FQGTGA. The CDR3 loop spans 13 amino acids. Trimming stripped 4 bases from V and 5 bases from J, with 12 bases between.

This clonotype has a count of ten or more. The gene calls are TRBV12-3 or TRBV12-4 and TRBJ1-2, with TRBD1 identical over 9 bases. With V trimmed by 6 bases and J by 2 bases, 4 bases remained unmatched. This CDR3 has 14 residues. CDR3 region: CASSPGTGNYGYTF. In DNA form, the CDR3 reads TGTGCCAGCAGCCCCGGGACAGGGAACTATGGCTACACCTTC.

The chain uses TRBV7-2 and TRBJ1-2; no clear D gene. V shed 4 bases and J shed 7 bases, with 10 bases lying between them. The CDR3 is made up of 12 amino acids. CDR1 is SGHTA and CDR2 is FQGNSA in the germline V gene. CDR3 sequence reads: CASSSGRIGYTF. CDR3 DNA sequence: TGTGCCAGCAGCTCCGGACGGATTGGCTACACCTTC.

The chain carries TRBV6-2 or TRBV6-3 and TRBJ2-7; 10 nucleotides agree with TRBD2. V shed 6 bases and J 7 bases; nucleotides not matched to a gene: 6. Germline CDR1 MNHEY, CDR2 SVGEGT. The CDR3 consists of 13 residues. The DNA for the CDR3 is TGTGCCAGCAGGAGCGGGGGGGCGGAAGAGCAGTACGTC. This gives the protein CASRSGGAEEQYV.

On this clonotype: This could be a read error, since a much larger clone is one nucleotide away. The V gene is TRBV6-1, the J gene TRBJ1-2, with 9 bases aligning to TRBD1. Germline CDR1 MNHNS, CDR2 SASEGT. CDR3 size: 15 residues. Trimming took 5 bases from V and 6 from J; bases not matched to a gene: 10. CDR3 region: CASSPGQGSPHGYTF. In DNA form, the CDR3 reads TGTGCCAGCAGTCCGGGACAGGGATCGCCCCATGGCTACACCTTC.

The rearrangement uses TRBV20-1 and TRBJ2-5, with 7 nucleotides matching TRBD1. This CDR3 is built from 13 residues. Per the germline V gene, CDR1 is DFQATT and CDR2 is SNEGSKA (reference sequence). J was trimmed by 4 bases and V by 7 bases; bases with no gene match: 9. This CDR3 is CSVTRGRGETQYF. Here the CDR3 DNA reads TGCAGTGTAACGAGGGGGCGCGGAGAGACCCAGTACTTC.

This clonotype was seen many times. This chain uses TRBV29-1 with TRBJ2-1; D might be TRBD2 (5 bases). The germline CDR1 and CDR2 sequences are SQVTM and ANQGSEA. The CDR3 extends over 13 amino acids. With 5 bases removed from V and 5 bases from J, the gap between germline ends came to 13 bases. DNA of the CDR3: TGCAGCGTTTCGAGGCGGGCGAACAATGAGCAGTTCTTC. It translates to CSVSRRANNEQFF.

This clonotype was counted between two and nine times. The rearrangement joins TRBV11-1 to TRBJ2-3, with 12 bases matching TRBD2. V shed 5 bases, J shed 6 bases, and the junction held 15 bases outside the gene matches. The CDR3 has 18 residues. CDR1 and CDR2 (germline): SGHAT, FQDESV (reference sequence). CDR3 DNA: TGTGCCAGCAGCCCCCGACTAGCGGGGGAGGCGCTGAGGGATACGCAGTATTTT. Translated, it gives CASSPRLAGEALRDTQYF. The whole variable domain, filled in from reference TRBV11-1 and TRBJ2-3, reads EAEVAQSPRYKITEKSQAVAFWCDPISGHATLYWYRQILGQGPELLVQFQDESVVDDSQLPKDRFSAERLKGVDSTLKIQPAELGDSAMYLCASSPRLAGEALRDTQYFGPGTRLTVL.

The chain is built from TRBV5-1 and TRBJ1-5; D not resolved. Trimming left V 1 base short and J 1 base short, with 9 bases between. This CDR3 is built from 15 residues. Germline V lookup: CDR1 SGHRS, CDR2 YFSETQ. This chain's CDR3 is CASSLNGESNQPQHF. The DNA for the CDR3 is TGCGCCAGCAGCTTGAATGGCGAAAGCAATCAGCCCCAGCATTTT.

This clonotype came up many times. This chain uses TRBV20-1 with TRBJ1-6; D not certain. Germline V gene sequence: CDR1 DFQATT, CDR2 SNEGSKA (reference sequence). Trimming pared 2 bases from V and 5 bases from J, leaving 7 bases between. The CDR3 runs to 13 residues. The CDR3: CSARRPNNSPLHF. As DNA, the CDR3 is TGCAGTGCTAGAAGACCGAATAATTCACCCCTCCACTTT.

This clonotype showed up many times. This chain joins TRBV7-2 and TRBJ1-1, with D possibly being TRBD1 (5 bases). V lost 0 bases and J lost 1, with 12 bases in between. CDR3 length: 16 amino acids. From germline, CDR1 is SGHTA and CDR2 FQGNSA. CDR3 coding DNA: TGTGCCAGCAGCTTAGCGTCCGCAGGGAGGAACACTGAAGCTTTCTTT. It translates to CASSLASAGRNTEAFF.

This clonotype occurred many times. The rearrangement joins TRBV12-3 or TRBV12-4 to TRBJ2-1; no firm D call. CDR3 size: 13 residues. Trimming took 4 bases from V and 4 from J, leaving 8 bases between them. The CDR3 loop is CASSYGTYNEQFF. The CDR3, as DNA: TGTGCCAGCAGTTACGGAACTTACAATGAGCAGTTCTTC.

This clonotype was counted at least ten times. V is TRBV6-4 and J is TRBJ2-3, with 7 nucleotides matching TRBD2. This CDR3 contains 14 residues. CDR1 MRHNA and CDR2 SNTAGT come from the germline V gene. V lost 5 bases and J lost 8; bases outside the gene matches: 10. As DNA, the CDR3 is TGTGCCAGCAGTAGCGGGGCTGTCGGGAGTACGCAGTATTTT. Residues: CASSSGAVGSTQYF.

This sequence joins TRBV20-1 and TRBJ2-1, with 14 nucleotides matching TRBD2. V lost 5 bases, J lost 0 bases, and 9 bases stayed unmatched. CDR1 is DFQATT and CDR2 is SNEGSKA in the germline V gene (reference sequence). The CDR3 loop spans 18 amino acids. The CDR3 region has the DNA TGCAGTGCTCCCGGGACTAGCGGGGGCCTTAGCTCCTACAATGAGCAGTTCTTC. Translating it yields CSAPGTSGGLSSYNEQFF.

This clonotype has a handful of counts. The chain links TRBV7-2 to TRBJ1-1, with 9 positions matching TRBD1. The V and J ends lost 3 bases and 9 bases, in that order; junction bases with no gene match: 8. CDR3 length equals 14 residues. The germline V gene encodes CDR1 SGHTA and CDR2 FQGNSA. The CDR3, as DNA: TGTGCCAGCAGCTTGGACAGGGGCCGCGGGAAAGCTTTCTTT. Translated, it gives CASSLDRGRGKAFF.

In this sample, this clonotype turned up many times. This chain links TRBV12-3 or TRBV12-4 with TRBJ1-4; D not resolved. Trimming cost V 6 bases and J 10 bases, with 9 bases left between them. The CDR3 has 11 residues. The CDR3 region is CASSRTGKLFF. The CDR3 nucleotides are TGTGCCAGCAGCCGAACTGGAAAACTGTTTTTT.

The chain uses TRBV2 and TRBJ2-5; 9 bases line up with TRBD1. Germline V lookup: CDR1 SNHLY, CDR2 FYNNEI. This CDR3 contains 13 residues. V was pared by 8 bases and J by 4 bases, with 5 bases of the junction left unmatched. For the CDR3, the DNA is TGTGCCAGCGGGACAGGGACAGGAGAGACCCAGTACTTC. Protein: CASGTGTGETQYF.

The rearrangement joins TRBV29-1 to TRBJ1-1; TRBD1 might be the D (6 bases). CDR1 is SQVTM, CDR2 ANQGSEA, per germline. CDR3 length: 13 amino acids. V lost 4 bases, J lost 2 bases, and 11 bases lay in between. The CDR3 DNA follows: TGCAGCGTTGTAAAGACAGGCAACACTGAAGCTTTCTTT. This gives the protein CSVVKTGNTEAFF.